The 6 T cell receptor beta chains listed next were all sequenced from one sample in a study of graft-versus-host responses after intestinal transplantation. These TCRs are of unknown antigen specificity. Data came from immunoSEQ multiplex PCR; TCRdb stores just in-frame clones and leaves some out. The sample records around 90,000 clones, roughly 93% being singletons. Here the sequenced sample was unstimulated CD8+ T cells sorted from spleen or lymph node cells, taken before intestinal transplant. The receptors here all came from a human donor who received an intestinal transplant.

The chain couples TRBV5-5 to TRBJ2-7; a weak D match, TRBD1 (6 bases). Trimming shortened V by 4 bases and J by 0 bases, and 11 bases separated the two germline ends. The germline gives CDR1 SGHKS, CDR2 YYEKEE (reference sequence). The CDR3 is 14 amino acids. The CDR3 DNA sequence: TGTGCCAGCAGCGTCCAGGGGAGCTCCTACGAGCAGTACTTC. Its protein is CASSVQGSSYEQYF.

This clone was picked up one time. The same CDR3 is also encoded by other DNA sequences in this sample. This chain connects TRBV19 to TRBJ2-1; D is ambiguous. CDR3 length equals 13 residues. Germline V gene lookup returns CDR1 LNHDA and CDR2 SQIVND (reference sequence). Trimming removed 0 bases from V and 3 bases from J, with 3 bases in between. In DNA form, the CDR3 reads TGTGCCAGTAGTATAGACAGCTACAATGAGCAGTTCTTC. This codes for CASSIDSYNEQFF.

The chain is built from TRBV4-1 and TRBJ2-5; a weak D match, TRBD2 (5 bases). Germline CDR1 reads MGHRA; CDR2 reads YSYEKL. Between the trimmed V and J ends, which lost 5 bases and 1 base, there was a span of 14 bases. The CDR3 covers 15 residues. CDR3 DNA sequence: TGCGCCAGCAGCTATAGGAGGAACGTCCAAGAGACCCAGTACTTC. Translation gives CASSYRRNVQETQYF.

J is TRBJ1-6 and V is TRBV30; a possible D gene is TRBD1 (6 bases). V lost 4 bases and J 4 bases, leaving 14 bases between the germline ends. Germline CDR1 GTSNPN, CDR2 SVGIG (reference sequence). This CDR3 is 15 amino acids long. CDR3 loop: CAWTQLGGYNSPLHF. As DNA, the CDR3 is TGTGCCTGGACACAGTTAGGGGGTTATAATTCACCCCTCCACTTT.

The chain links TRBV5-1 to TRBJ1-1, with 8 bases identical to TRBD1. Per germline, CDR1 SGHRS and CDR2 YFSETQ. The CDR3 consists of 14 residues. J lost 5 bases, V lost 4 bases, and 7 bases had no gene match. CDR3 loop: CASSVSGGWTEAFF. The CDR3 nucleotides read TGCGCCAGCAGCGTTTCAGGGGGCTGGACTGAAGCTTTCTTT. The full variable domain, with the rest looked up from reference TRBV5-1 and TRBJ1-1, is KAGVTQTPRYLIKTRGQQVTLSCSPISGHRSVSWYQQTPGQGLQFLFEYFSETQRNKGNFPGRFSGRQFSNSRSEMNVSTLELGDSALYLCASSVSGGWTEAFFGQGTRLTVV.

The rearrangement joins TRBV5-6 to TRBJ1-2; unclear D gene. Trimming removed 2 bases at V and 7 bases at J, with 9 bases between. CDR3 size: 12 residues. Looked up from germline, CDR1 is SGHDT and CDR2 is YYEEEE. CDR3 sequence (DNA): TGTGCCAGCAGCTTCATCCGGGGTGGCTACACCTTC. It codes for CASSFIRGGYTF. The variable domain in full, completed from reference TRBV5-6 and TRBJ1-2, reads DAGVTQSPTHLIKTRGQQVTLRCSPKSGHDTVSWYQQALGQGPQFIFQYYEEEERQRGNFPDRFSGHQFPNYSSELNVNALLLGDSALYLCASSFIRGGYTFGSGTRLTVV.